Listed below are T cell receptor beta chains from one sample, sequenced in a study of blood T cell repertoires in COVID-19. Measured with immunoSEQ multiplex PCR; TCRdb has only the in-frame clones, and not every one. The repertoire holds around 260,000 clones, with 80% to 85% as singletons. Source material: peripheral blood. These receptors were obtained from a man aged 55-75 years with acute or convalescent COVID-19. The CDR3 runs from the conserved cysteine through the conserved F or W. Clone size is stated in some rows and not others, as once, few, many or a class when expanded.

NA	TRBV9	TRBJ1-5	CASSPQGNQPQHF
NA	TRBV29-1	TRBJ2-2	CSVGGTGELFF
few	TRBV6-6	TRBJ2-1	CASSLTSNEQFF
NA	TRBV15	TRBJ1-6	CATSRVGQSYDSPLHF
NA	TRBV2	TRBJ1-5	CASSRDRGQPQHF
NA	TRBV11-1	TRBJ1-1	CASSGGAYGTEAFF
NA	TRBV4-1	TRBJ1-3	CASSQSPTGTPGNTIYF
NA	TRBV6-5	TRBJ1-2	CASILQGIGYGYTF
NA	TRBV11-1	TRBJ1-2	CASSAPDREDNYGYTF
NA	TRBV7-9	TRBJ1-3	CASSFLRTEYGNTIYF
NA	TRBV5-1	TRBJ2-3	CASSLISGGQDTQYF
NA	TRBV5-1	TRBJ2-1	CASGTSGSSYNEQFF
NA	TRBV5-1	TRBJ2-5	CASTPRGGREETQYF
once	TRBV4-2	TRBJ2-1	CASSQGLAGLRANEQFF
NA	TRBV6-5	TRBJ2-1	CASSPSPYNEQFF
NA	TRBV5-4	TRBJ2-2	CASSRDQRGNNGELFF
once	TRBV7-2	TRBJ2-1	CASSFRGGNNEQFF
NA	TRBV29-1	TRBJ2-5	CSVIGRQETQYF
once	TRBV15	TRBJ2-1	CATTSGSYNEQFF
NA	TRBV7-3	TRBJ2-1	CASSLSSGEVWEQFF
NA	TRBV10-3	TRBJ2-5	CAISGKRTGESETQYF
NA	TRBV6-6	TRBJ2-3	CASRYTSGTDTQYF
NA	TRBV7-9	TRBJ2-3	CASSPPGLARDTQYF
NA	TRBV7-9	TRBJ1-5	CASSLAGRGRILQPQHF